Below, one T cell receptor (beta chain) is given with its context. What it binds is unknown. 60 Vbeta and 13 Jbeta primers were used in PCR. The method was immunoSEQ multiplex PCR; TCRdb's version includes in-frame clones alone and lacks a portion of them. The sample shows about 65,000 clones, approximately 67% of them seen only once. This entry is derived from a study of cytomegalovirus exposure and HLA in healthy donors. Study-level background: Early released data comprised around 80 million unique TCRs from HLA-typed donors.

Findings and limits, study-wide: Later analysis showed TCR association rates varying by HLA locus, highest for DRB1 and lowest for HLA-C. Analyzed later, most CMV-associated TCR beta chains appeared HLA-restricted.

The CDR3 length is 16 residues. Germline values: CDR1 SNHLY, CDR2 FYNNEI. Trimming at V came to 2 bases and at J to 4 bases, leaving 8 bases not matched to a gene. V and J are TRBV2 and TRBJ1-2, with 9 bases identical to TRBD1. The receptor comes from a man aged 25 to 45 in good health and CMV-seronegative. Sequencing input: PBMCs. CDR3 bases: TGTGCCAGCAGTGAATGGGCGGGACAGGGTTCCTATGGCTACACCTTC. Amino acid sequence: CASSEWAGQGSYGYTF.